This is a list of T cell receptor beta chains from one sample in a study of CD8+ T cells in alopecia areata. The method was immunoSEQ multiplex PCR; TCRdb's version includes in-frame clones alone and lacks a portion of them. The sample yields tens of thousands of clones, 29% seen once. This specimen consisted of CD8+ T cells sorted from blood, obtained at week 4, from a patient treated with tofacitinib. These receptor sequences come from a human donor with alopecia areata. Both conserved end residues are part of each CDR3. D genes are given only for firm matches. Size is omitted from some rows. Given values are once, few, many or a class for expanded clones.

D | J | size | V | DNA | CDR3
. | TRBJ2-1 | few | TRBV19 | TGTGCCTGGAGGGATTGGAAGGGGGAGCAGTTCTTC | CAWRDWKGEQFF
. | TRBJ2-1 | few | TRBV29-1 | TGCAGCGCCGGGCCGTCGGGCCCATCCTACAATGAGCAGTTCTTC | CSAGPSGPSYNEQFF
. | TRBJ1-2 | . | TRBV7-8 | TGTGCCAGCAGCGACACAGGAGGAGGGGGCTACACCTTC | CASSDTGGGGYTF
. | TRBJ2-7 | . | TRBV6-6 | TGTGCCAGCAGTTACTCGTTCGATAATTTGCGGCAGTACTTC | CASSYSFDNLRQYF
. | TRBJ2-5 | . | TRBV11-2 | TGTGCCAGCAGCTTAGGAGGGGTGGGGGAGACCCAGTACTTC | CASSLGGVGETQYF
. | TRBJ1-1 | . | TRBV7-9 | TGTGCCAGCAGCTACTTGGCGAACACTGAAGCTTTCTTT | CASSYLANTEAFF
. | TRBJ2-2 | few | TRBV29-1 | TGCAGCGTCCTAGACCCCACCGGGGAGCTGTTTTTT | CSVLDPTGELFF
TRBD1 | TRBJ2-7 | . | TRBV30 | TGTGCCCTCGATACCGGGACAGGTTTCTACGAGCAGTACTTC | CALDTGTGFYEQYF
TRBD1 | TRBJ1-2 | . | TRBV29-1 | TGCAGCGCCGCAGGGGGCGCAGATGGCTACACCTTC | CSAAGGADGYTF
. | TRBJ2-7 | once | TRBV5-4 | TGTGCCAGCAGCTTGGTGGGGCCCACACCCACCTACGAGCAGTACTTC | CASSLVGPTPTYEQYF
. | TRBJ2-1 | few | TRBV27 | TGTGCCAGCAAGGATCTCTCCTACAATGAGCAGTTCTTC | CASKDLSYNEQFF
. | TRBJ2-1 | . | TRBV30 | TGTGCAGGGACTGGGGGATACAATGAGCAGTTCTTC | CAGTGGYNEQFF
. | TRBJ1-2 | few | TRBV29-1 | TGCAGGGTCAATCAACCTGGTGGCTACACCTTC | CRVNQPGGYTF
. | TRBJ2-5 | . | TRBV29-1 | TGCAGCGTTGGAGCCCCAGGGGACGGAGGGTGGACCCAGTACTTC | CSVGAPGDGGWTQYF
TRBD2 | TRBJ2-7 | few | TRBV25-1 | TGTGCCAGCAGTGAATACCCAGCGGGAGTGCACGAGCAGTACTTC | CASSEYPAGVHEQYF
. | TRBJ2-6 | few | TRBV27 | TGTGCCAGGATTCCCGCAACGGGCAGTCCATTGCAGGGGGCCAACGTCCTGACTTTC | CARIPATGSPLQGANVLTF
. | TRBJ1-1 | . | TRBV10-3 | TGTGCCATCGGCCGGGACATGAACACTGAAGCTTTCTTT | CAIGRDMNTEAFF
. | TRBJ2-5 | . | TRBV30 | TGTGCCTGGAGTCCCTCAGGGTGGGAGACCCAGTACTTC | CAWSPSGWETQYF
. | TRBJ2-2 | . | TRBV29-1 | TGCAGCGGCAATAGGGGATCCGGGGAGCTGTTTTTT | CSGNRGSGELFF
TRBD2 | TRBJ2-3 | few | TRBV5-1 | TGCGCCAGCAGCCAAACCTTAGCGGGGATCACAGATACGCAGTATTTT | CASSQTLAGITDTQYF
. | TRBJ2-5 | . | TRBV9 | TGTGCCAGCAGCGGTGGGCGTGAGGGAGCCCAAGAGACCCAGTACTTC | CASSGGREGAQETQYF
TRBD1 | TRBJ2-7 | . | TRBV29-1 | TGCAGCGTCGAGGGACAGGGGAGCTCCTACGAGCAGTACTTC | CSVEGQGSSYEQYF
. | TRBJ1-1 | few | TRBV29-1 | TGCAGCGTTAACCAGGTGGGCACTGAAGCTTTCTTT | CSVNQVGTEAFF
TRBD1 | TRBJ2-7 | . | TRBV19 | TGTGCCAGTAGTACCGAGGGACAGGGGAAGTCCTACGAGCAGTACTTC | CASSTEGQGKSYEQYF
. | TRBJ1-2 | few | TRBV30 | TGTGCCTGGAGTGCCACCACCCATGGGTATGGCTACACCTTC | CAWSATTHGYGYTF
. | TRBJ2-6 | . | TRBV4-3 | TGCGCCAGCAGCCAAGGGGCAGGTTCTGGGGCCAACGTCCTGACTTTC | CASSQGAGSGANVLTF
. | TRBJ2-7 | . | TRBV29-1 | TGCAGCGCCCGAGAGGGGTTCAACGAGCAGTACTTC | CSAREGFNEQYF
. | TRBJ1-2 | few | TRBV29-1 | TGCAGCGTTAATACGGGGAAGGACTATGGCTACACCTTC | CSVNTGKDYGYTF
. | TRBJ1-1 | few | TRBV29-1 | TGCAGCGCCGGCAGGCTGAACACTGAAGCTTTCTTT | CSAGRLNTEAFF
. | TRBJ1-1 | . | TRBV19 | TGTGCCACCCAAGGGGGGGCAAACACTGAAGCTTTCTTT | CATQGGANTEAFF
. | TRBJ1-1 | . | TRBV29-1 | TGCAGCGTTGAAAGATTAAGAGTCCCGAACACTGAAGCTTTCTTT | CSVERLRVPNTEAFF
TRBD1 | TRBJ1-1 | . | TRBV4-1 | TGCGCCAGCAGCCAGAGACAGGGGTGGAACACTGAAGCTTTCTTT | CASSQRQGWNTEAFF